This entry lists 20 T cell receptor beta chains sequenced from one sample in a study of shared clonotypes between healthy human individuals. This table comes from immunoSEQ multiplex PCR, and its TCRdb copy is limited to in-frame clones, with some not included. The table shows a few hundred thousand clones, with approximately 65% occurring only once. Specimen: memory CD4+ T cells sorted from blood. Subset here: CD45RA-negative fraction. These receptors were obtained from a man under 40 in good health.

The V gene is TRBV28, the J gene TRBJ1-1; 8 bases map to TRBD1. The CDR3 runs to 11 residues. From germline, CDR1 is MDHEN and CDR2 SYDVKM. V lost 5 bases and J lost 10; bases outside the gene matches: 3. Written as DNA, the CDR3 is TGTGCCAGCAGTGCCGACAGGGGAGCTTTCTTT. It translates to CASSADRGAFF.

This chain joins TRBV5-1 and TRBJ1-3; D gene ambiguous. With 3 bases removed from V and 7 bases from J, the gap between germline ends came to 8 bases. The germline gives CDR1 SGHRS, CDR2 YFSETQ. The CDR3 has 12 residues. The CDR3 reads CASSSGWNTIYF. The CDR3 bases are TGCGCCAGCAGCTCTGGATGGAACACCATATATTTT.

This sequence joins TRBV27 and TRBJ2-7, with 9 bases matching TRBD2. The ends lost 3 bases at V and 3 bases at J; junction bases unmatched: 6. The CDR3 is made up of 15 amino acids. From germline, CDR1 is MNHEY and CDR2 SMNVEV (reference sequence). In DNA form, the CDR3 reads TGTGCCAGCAGTTTCTCCTTAGCGGGAGTCTACGAGCAGTACTTC. It specifies CASSFSLAGVYEQYF.

This clone was recorded only once. This sequence joins TRBV13 and TRBJ2-1; TRBD2 agrees at 10 bases. Germline values: CDR1 PRHDT, CDR2 FYEKMQ (reference sequence). The length of the CDR3 is 15 residues. Trimming at V came to 2 bases and at J to 8 bases, leaving 6 bases not matched to a gene. CDR3 nucleotide sequence: TGTGCCAGCAGCTTATCTAGCGGGAGTCAGCATGAGCAGTTCTTC. It specifies CASSLSSGSQHEQFF.

The gene calls are TRBV28 and TRBJ1-4; no reliable D call. CDR1 and CDR2 (germline): MDHEN, SYDVKM. The CDR3 covers 14 residues. With 6 bases removed from V and 0 bases from J, the gap between germline ends came to 8 bases. CDR3 sequence reads: CASSPDATNEKLFF. The CDR3 region has the DNA TGTGCCAGCAGCCCAGATGCAACTAATGAAAAACTGTTTTTT.

This clone was detected only a few times. The V gene is TRBV7-6, the J gene TRBJ2-7; D not resolved. Germline lookup yields CDR1 SGHVS and CDR2 FNYEAQ. The CDR3 is 13 residues long. The germline V and J ends were trimmed by 3 bases and 7 bases, with 13 bases remaining between them. Here the CDR3 reads CASSLGTSGEQYF. CDR3 bases: TGTGCCAGCAGCTTGGGCACCAGTGGGGAGCAGTACTTC.

The V and J genes are TRBV29-1 and TRBJ2-1; perhaps D is TRBD1 or TRBD2 (7 bases each). Per germline, CDR1 SQVTM and CDR2 ANQGSEA. The CDR3 is 13 amino acids. With 5 bases removed from V and 9 bases from J, the gap between germline ends came to 17 bases. For the CDR3, the DNA is TGCAGCGTTTTCGACGGGGAGGGGGCTGAGCAGTTCTTC. This gives the protein CSVFDGEGAEQFF.

This clone was detected a few times. The CDR3 bases are TGTGCCAGCACCCGGGAGGCGGTGGAGACCCAGTACTTC. As protein: CASTREAVETQYF. The genes are TRBV2 and TRBJ2-5; 7 bases are a match to TRBD2. V was pared by 7 bases and J by 5 bases, with 7 bases of the junction left unmatched. This CDR3 is 13 amino acids long. Germline V CDR1 and CDR2: SNHLY, FYNNEI. Drawing the rest from reference TRBV2 and TRBJ2-5, the complete variable domain is EPEVTQTPSHQVTQMGQEVILRCVPISNHLYFYWYRQILGQKVEFLVSFYNNEISEKSEIFDDQFSVERPDGSNFTLKIRSTKLEDSAMYFCASTREAVETQYFGPGTRLLVL.

This clone came up a few times. The V call is TRBV7-3, the J call TRBJ2-1; D gene unclear. V lost 1 base to trimming and J lost 8 bases, with 9 bases between them. The CDR3 runs to 13 residues. CDR1 and CDR2 from the germline V gene are SGHTA and FQGTGA. The CDR3 loop reads CASSLNRRDEQFF. CDR3 sequence (DNA): TGTGCCAGCAGCTTAAATCGTCGGGATGAGCAGTTCTTC.

The J gene is TRBJ2-3, the V gene TRBV28; the D call may be TRBD1 or TRBD2 (7 bases each). Per germline, CDR1 MDHEN and CDR2 SYDVKM. This CDR3 contains 16 residues. Between the trimmed V and J ends, which lost 6 bases and 2 bases, there was a span of 18 bases. CDR3 coding DNA: TGTGCCAGCAGGGCCTGGGGAGGGGGCCCCACAGATACGCAGTATTTT. It is translated as CASRAWGGGPTDTQYF.

This clone was found a few times. The V gene is TRBV28, the J gene TRBJ2-7; D possibly corresponds to TRBD1 (6 bases). CDR1 MDHEN and CDR2 SYDVKM come from the germline V gene. CDR3 length: 16 residues. V was trimmed by 1 base and J by 2 bases, leaving 15 bases between them. CDR3 sequence reads: CASSLYTGTRPYEQYF. CDR3 bases: TGTGCCAGCAGTTTATATACCGGGACACGACCCTACGAGCAGTACTTC.

The chain recombines TRBV11-2 with TRBJ2-5, with D hard to call. Germline CDR1 and CDR2: SGHAT and FQNNGV. The ends were cut back, 6 bases at V and 5 bases at J, with 10 bases in the middle. This CDR3 has 12 residues. The CDR3 is CASRTAGETQYF. The CDR3 nucleotides are TGTGCCAGCAGGACCGCCGGGGAGACCCAGTACTTC.

As for this clone: A single base separates this from a much larger clone, so it may be a read error. The genes are TRBV5-1 and TRBJ1-1, with D unresolved. Per germline, CDR1 SGHRS and CDR2 YFSETQ. The CDR3 runs to 12 residues. CDR3 in amino acids: CASSLNYGEASF. The CDR3 bases are TGCGCCAGCAGCTTGAATTACGGTGAAGCTTCCTTT.

The chain carries TRBV6-1 and TRBJ1-3; D not certain. Between the trimmed V and J ends, which lost 2 bases and 4 bases, there was a span of 12 bases. Germline CDR1 reads MNHNS; CDR2 reads SASEGT. This CDR3 has 15 amino acids. The CDR3 DNA sequence: TGTGCCAGCAGTGAATATGGTCTAATAGGAAACACCATATATTTT. Amino acid sequence: CASSEYGLIGNTIYF.

This sequence joins TRBV20-1 and TRBJ2-4, with D hard to call. The germline V and J ends were trimmed by 8 bases and 14 bases, with 10 bases remaining between them. The V gene's germline CDR1 is DFQATT and CDR2 SNEGSKA (reference sequence). The CDR3 loop spans 8 amino acids. The CDR3 sequence: CSPSGKYF. In DNA form, the CDR3 reads TGCAGTCCATCCGGCAAGTACTTC.

This rearrangement joins TRBV25-1 to TRBJ2-7; TRBD1 or TRBD2 may be the D gene (5 bases each). V was cut by 8 bases and J by 0 bases, with 11 bases left in between. Germline values: CDR1 MGHDK, CDR2 SYGVNS. The CDR3 runs to 13 residues. DNA for the CDR3: TGTGCCAGCGCCGGGACGAACTCCTACGAGCAGTACTTC. Translating gives CASAGTNSYEQYF.

The chain employs TRBV7-3 and TRBJ2-2; the D is unclear. The germline gives CDR1 SGHTA, CDR2 FQGTGA. Trimming pared 0 bases from V and 5 bases from J, leaving 4 bases between. CDR3 length: 13 residues. Here the CDR3 DNA reads TGTGCCAGCAGCTTAACCAAAACCGGGGAGCTGTTTTTT. This sequence encodes CASSLTKTGELFF.

The chain employs TRBV2 and TRBJ1-5; D might be TRBD1 (6 bases). The CDR3 contains 13 residues. Trimming left V 6 bases short and J 6 bases short, with 12 bases between. Germline assignment: CDR1 SNHLY and CDR2 FYNNEI. The CDR3 DNA reads as TGTGCCAGCAGAACTACAGGGCTTCAGCCCCAGCATTTT. Translated, it gives CASRTTGLQPQHF. The complete variable domain, with remaining parts taken from reference TRBV2 and TRBJ1-5, reads EPEVTQTPSHQVTQMGQEVILRCVPISNHLYFYWYRQILGQKVEFLVSFYNNEISEKSEIFDDQFSVERPDGSNFTLKIRSTKLEDSAMYFCASRTTGLQPQHFGDGTRLSIL.

The chain links TRBV19 to TRBJ2-2, with 11 bases that match TRBD2. There are 16 residues in the CDR3. Trimming cost V 5 bases and J 1 base; bases outside gene matches: 3. Germline V gene lookup returns CDR1 LNHDA and CDR2 SQIVND (reference sequence). This CDR3 is CASSFGTSGNTGELFF. In nucleotides, the CDR3 is TGTGCCAGTAGTTTCGGGACTAGCGGGAACACCGGGGAGCTGTTTTTT.

V is TRBV11-2 and J is TRBJ2-1; D gene unclear. Germline V gene lookup returns CDR1 SGHAT and CDR2 FQNNGV. This CDR3 spans 15 amino acids. Trimming removed 1 base from V and 0 bases from J, with 7 bases in between. CDR3 residues: CASSLGAASYNEQFF. The CDR3 nucleotides are TGTGCCAGCAGCTTAGGGGCGGCCTCCTACAATGAGCAGTTCTTC.